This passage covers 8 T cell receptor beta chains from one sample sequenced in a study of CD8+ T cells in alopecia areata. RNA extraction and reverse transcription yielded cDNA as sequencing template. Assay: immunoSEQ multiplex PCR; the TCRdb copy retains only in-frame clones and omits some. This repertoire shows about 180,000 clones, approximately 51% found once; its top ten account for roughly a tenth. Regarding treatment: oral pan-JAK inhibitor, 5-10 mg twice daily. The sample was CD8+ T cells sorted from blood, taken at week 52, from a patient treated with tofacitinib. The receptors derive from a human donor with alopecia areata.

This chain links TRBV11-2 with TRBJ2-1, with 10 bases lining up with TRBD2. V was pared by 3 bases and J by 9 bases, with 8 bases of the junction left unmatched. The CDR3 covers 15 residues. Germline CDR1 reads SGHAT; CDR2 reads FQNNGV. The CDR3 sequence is CASSLSGGAEGEQFF. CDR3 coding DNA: TGTGCCAGCAGCTTGAGCGGGGGGGCGGAGGGTGAGCAGTTCTTC.

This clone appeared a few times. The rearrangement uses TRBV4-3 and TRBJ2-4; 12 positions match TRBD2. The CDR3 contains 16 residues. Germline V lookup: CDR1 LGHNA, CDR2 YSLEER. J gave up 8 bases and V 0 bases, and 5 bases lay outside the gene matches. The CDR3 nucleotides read TGCGCCAGCAGCCAAGACCCGGGACTAGCGGGCCACATTCAGTACTTC. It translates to CASSQDPGLAGHIQYF.

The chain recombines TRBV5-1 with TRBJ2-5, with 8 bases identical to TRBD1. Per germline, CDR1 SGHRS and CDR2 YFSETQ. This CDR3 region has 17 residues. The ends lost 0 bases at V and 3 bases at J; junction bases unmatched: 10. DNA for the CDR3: TGCGCCAGCAGCTTGGCCGCGACAGGGGCTTCTAAAGAGACCCAGTACTTC. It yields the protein CASSLAATGASKETQYF.

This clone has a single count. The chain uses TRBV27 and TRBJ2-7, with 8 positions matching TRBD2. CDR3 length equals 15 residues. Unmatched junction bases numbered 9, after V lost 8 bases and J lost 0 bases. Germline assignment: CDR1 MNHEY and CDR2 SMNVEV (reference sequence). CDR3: CASGQAGALSYEQYF. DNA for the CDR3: TGTGCCAGCGGTCAAGCGGGGGCCCTCTCCTACGAGCAGTACTTC.

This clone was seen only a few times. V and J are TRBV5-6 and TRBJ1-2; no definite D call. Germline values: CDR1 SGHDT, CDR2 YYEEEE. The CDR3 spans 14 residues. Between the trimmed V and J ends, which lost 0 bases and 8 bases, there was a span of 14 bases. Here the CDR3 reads CASSLEGGLGGYTF. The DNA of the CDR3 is TGTGCCAGCAGCTTGGAAGGTGGCTTGGGCGGCTACACCTTC.

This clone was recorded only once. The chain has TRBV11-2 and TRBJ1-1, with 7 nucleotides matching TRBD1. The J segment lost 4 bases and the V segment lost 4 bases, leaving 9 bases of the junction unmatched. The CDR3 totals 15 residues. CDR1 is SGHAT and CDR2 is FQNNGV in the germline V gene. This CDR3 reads CASSSTGEWGTEAFF. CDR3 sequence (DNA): TGTGCCAGCAGCTCCACAGGGGAATGGGGCACTGAAGCTTTCTTT.

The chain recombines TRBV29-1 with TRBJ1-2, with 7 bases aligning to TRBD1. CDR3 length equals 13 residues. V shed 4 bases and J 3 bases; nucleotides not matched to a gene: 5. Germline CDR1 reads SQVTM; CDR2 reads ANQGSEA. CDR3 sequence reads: CSVVLQGDYGYTF. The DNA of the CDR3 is TGCAGCGTTGTCCTCCAGGGGGACTATGGCTACACCTTC.

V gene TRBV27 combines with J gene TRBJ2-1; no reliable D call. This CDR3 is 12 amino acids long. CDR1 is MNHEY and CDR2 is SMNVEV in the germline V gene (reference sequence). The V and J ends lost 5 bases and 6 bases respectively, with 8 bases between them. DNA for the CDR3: TGTGCCAGCAGTCCAGGCGTCAATGAGCAGTTCTTC. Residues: CASSPGVNEQFF.